The clone carrying this T cell receptor beta chain occurred many times. What it binds is unknown. With 5 bases clipped from V and 7 bases from J, the junction kept 5 bases outside the gene matches. Looked up from germline, CDR1 is SGHTA and CDR2 is FQGNSA. CDR3 size: 14 residues. The time point denotes: newly diagnosed GD, antithyroid drugs for less than 3 months. RNA isolated from PBMCs was used to make the TCR library. Blood from the periphery, nine milliliters in all, was drawn into EDTA tubes. This sample was taken from a study of regulatory T cells in long-lasting Graves disease. General study results and limits: Persistent disease preferred TRBV28, TRBJ1-2 and TRBJ2-5.

Arm-PCR of CDR3 regions with iRepertoire HTBI primers generated TCR beta libraries. TCRdb ran MiXCR on the multiplex PCR reads and lists one entry per CDR3 protein. Of approximately 540,000 distinct CDR3 sequences in the sample, around 11% are singletons; the top ten hold approximately 9%. These data also featured in a second study, about T cells in Graves' hyperthyroidism and ophthalmopathy. This second report adds: With the HTBI primer set, the TCR CDR3 went through a first round of RT-PCR. Most expanded thyroid clonotypes above 0.001 recurred in blood.

This sequence was found in a young woman with Graves disease. The chain joins TRBV7-2 to TRBJ1-6; 7 bases align to TRBD1. The material sequenced was peripheral blood mononuclear cells (PBMCs), taken at new diagnosis, from a patient treated with antithyroid drugs. CDR3 sequence reads: CASSPQGVNSPLHF. The CDR3 DNA follows: TGTGCCAGCAGCCCTCAGGGGGTAAATTCACCCCTCCACTTT.